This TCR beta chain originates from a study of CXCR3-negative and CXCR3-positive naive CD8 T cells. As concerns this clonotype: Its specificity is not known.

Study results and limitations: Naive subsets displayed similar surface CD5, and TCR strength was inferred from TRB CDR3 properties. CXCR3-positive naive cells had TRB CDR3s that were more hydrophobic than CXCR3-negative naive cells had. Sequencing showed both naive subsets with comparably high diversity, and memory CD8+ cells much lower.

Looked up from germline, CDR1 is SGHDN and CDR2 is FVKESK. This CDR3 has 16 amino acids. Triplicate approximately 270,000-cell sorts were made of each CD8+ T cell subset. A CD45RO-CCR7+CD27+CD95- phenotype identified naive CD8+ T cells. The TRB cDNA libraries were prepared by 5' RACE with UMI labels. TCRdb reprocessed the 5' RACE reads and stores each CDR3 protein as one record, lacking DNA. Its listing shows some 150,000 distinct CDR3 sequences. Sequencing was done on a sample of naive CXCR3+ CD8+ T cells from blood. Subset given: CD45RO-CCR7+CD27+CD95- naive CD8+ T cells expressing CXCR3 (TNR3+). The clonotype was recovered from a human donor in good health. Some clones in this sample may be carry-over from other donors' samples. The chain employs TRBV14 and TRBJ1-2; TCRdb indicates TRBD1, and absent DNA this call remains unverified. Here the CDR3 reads CASSQDKTGGWYGYTF.